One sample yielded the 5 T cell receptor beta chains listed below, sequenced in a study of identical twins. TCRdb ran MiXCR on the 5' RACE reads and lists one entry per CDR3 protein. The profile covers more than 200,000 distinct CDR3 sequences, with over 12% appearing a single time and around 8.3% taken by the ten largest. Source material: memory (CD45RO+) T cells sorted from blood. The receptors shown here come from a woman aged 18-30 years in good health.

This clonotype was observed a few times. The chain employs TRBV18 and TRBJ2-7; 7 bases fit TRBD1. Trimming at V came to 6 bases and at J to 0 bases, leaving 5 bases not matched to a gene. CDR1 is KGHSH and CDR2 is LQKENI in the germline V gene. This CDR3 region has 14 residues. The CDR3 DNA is TGTGCCAGCTCTCCGGGACAGCTCTCCTACGAGCAGTACTTC. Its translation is CASSPGQLSYEQYF.

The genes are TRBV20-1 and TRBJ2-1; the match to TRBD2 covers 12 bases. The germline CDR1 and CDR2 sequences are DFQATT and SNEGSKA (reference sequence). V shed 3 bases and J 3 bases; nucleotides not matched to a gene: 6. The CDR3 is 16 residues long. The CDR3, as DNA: TGCAGTGCTAGGGGACTAGCGGGTAAGAGCTACAATGAGCAGTTCTTC. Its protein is CSARGLAGKSYNEQFF.

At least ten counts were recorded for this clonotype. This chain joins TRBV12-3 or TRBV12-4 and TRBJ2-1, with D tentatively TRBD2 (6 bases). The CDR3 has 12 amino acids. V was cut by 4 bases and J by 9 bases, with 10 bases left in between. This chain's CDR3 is CASSWSGGEQFF. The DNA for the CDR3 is TGTGCCAGCAGTTGGTCCGGGGGTGAGCAGTTCTTC.

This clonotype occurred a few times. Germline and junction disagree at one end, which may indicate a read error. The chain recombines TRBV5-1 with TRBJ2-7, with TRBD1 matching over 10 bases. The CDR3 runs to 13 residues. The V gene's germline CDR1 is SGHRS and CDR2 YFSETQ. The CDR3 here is CASSFAGTGESSF. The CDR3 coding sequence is TGCGCCAGCAGCTTCGCCGGGACAGGGGAATCCTCCTTC.

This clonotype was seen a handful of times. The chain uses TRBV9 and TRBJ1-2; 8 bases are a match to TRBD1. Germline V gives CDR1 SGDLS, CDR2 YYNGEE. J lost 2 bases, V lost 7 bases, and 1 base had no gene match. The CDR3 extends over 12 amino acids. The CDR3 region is CASWTGNYGYTF. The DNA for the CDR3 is TGTGCCAGCTGGACAGGGAACTATGGCTACACCTTC.